One and the same sample provided the 30 T cell receptor beta chains below, sequenced in a study of T cells in Graves' hyperthyroidism and ophthalmopathy. Amplified TCR beta CDR3 regions derived from RNA transcripts. When the TCR CDR3 underwent first-round RT-PCR, the HTBI primer set was used. Using its own MiXCR run on the multiplex PCR reads, TCRdb lists one record per CDR3 protein. Here the sample spans 140,000 or so distinct CDR3 sequences, approximately 20% being singletons. Sequences were obtained from blood. These receptors were collected from a woman in her forties or fifties with Graves' hyperthyroidism that later progressed to Graves' ophthalmopathy.

This clonotype was counted ten times or more. V usage is TRBV12-3 or TRBV12-4 and J usage is TRBJ2-5; D uncertain. The CDR3 contains 14 residues. The V gene lost 1 base and the J gene lost 1 base, with 7 bases spanning the gap. CDR3 loop: CASSLDYLQETQYF. CDR3 DNA: TGTGCCAGCAGTTTAGACTACCTCCAAGAGACCCAGTACTTC.

This clonotype was detected many times. The chain joins TRBV11-3 to TRBJ2-5, with 12 bases aligning to TRBD2. The CDR3 totals 14 residues. Trimming at V came to 5 bases and at J to 4 bases, leaving 2 bases not matched to a gene. Germline-derived CDR1 and CDR2 are SGHNT and YENEEA. CDR3 residues: CASSPSGRGETQYF. The CDR3 DNA is TGTGCCAGCAGCCCTAGCGGGAGGGGAGAGACCCAGTACTTC.

The chain couples TRBV10-3 to TRBJ2-1; the match to TRBD2 covers 7 bases. CDR3 length: 17 residues. Trimming removed 0 bases from V and 8 bases from J; junction bases left unmatched: 13. Germline-derived CDR1 and CDR2 are ENHRY and SYGVKD. CDR3 sequence reads: CAISESLGGGPGDEQFF. DNA of the CDR3: TGTGCCATCAGTGAGTCTCTCGGGGGAGGGCCCGGGGATGAGCAGTTCTTC.

The chain employs TRBV27 and TRBJ1-1; D remains unclear. V lost 1 base and J 1 base, leaving 10 bases between the germline ends. The germline CDR1 and CDR2 sequences are MNHEY and SMNVEV (reference sequence). This CDR3 has 15 residues. CDR3 loop: CASSLYGGRNTEAFF. As DNA, the CDR3 is TGTGCCAGCAGTTTATATGGCGGACGGAACACTGAAGCTTTCTTT.

The CDR3, as DNA: TGTGCCAGCCAGGGGCAGCGGGGGGGCCCCTACGAGCAGTACTTC. It codes for CASQGQRGGPYEQYF. The gene calls are TRBV5-5 and TRBJ2-7; 10 nucleotides match TRBD2. The length of the CDR3 is 15 residues. V lost 7 bases and J lost 2; bases outside the gene matches: 9. In germline, CDR1 is SGHKS, CDR2 YYEKEE (reference sequence).

This clonotype was counted many times. The chain uses TRBV15 and TRBJ1-5, with unresolved D. In germline, CDR1 is LNHNV, CDR2 YYDKDF (reference sequence). The ends were cut back, 1 base at V and 0 bases at J, with 7 bases in the middle. The CDR3 loop spans 15 amino acids. The CDR3 loop reads CATSRAVNSNQPQHF. CDR3 in DNA: TGTGCCACCAGCAGAGCCGTCAATAGCAATCAGCCCCAGCATTTT.

This chain joins TRBV20-1 and TRBJ1-2, with D unclear. V gave up 7 bases and J gave up 4 bases, with 4 bases separating them. The germline V gene encodes CDR1 DFQATT and CDR2 SNEGSKA (reference sequence). The CDR3 has 9 residues. The CDR3 coding sequence is TGCAGTGGAGGCTATGGCTACACCTTC. Translating it yields CSGGYGYTF.

This chain connects TRBV5-1 to TRBJ2-6, with D uncertain. The CDR3 length is 14 residues. The V end lost 5 bases, the J end lost 2 bases, and 8 bases lay between the germline ends. CDR1 is SGHRS and CDR2 is YFSETQ in the germline V gene. DNA for the CDR3: TGCGCCAGCAGGTTCGTAGCTGGGGCCAACGTCCTGACTTTC. Translated: CASRFVAGANVLTF.

This clonotype has at least ten counts. The V and J genes are TRBV28 and TRBJ1-1, with 10 bases aligning to TRBD1. This CDR3 contains 17 residues. V shed 5 bases and J 1 base; nucleotides not matched to a gene: 10. The germline V gene has CDR1 MDHEN and CDR2 SYDVKM. The CDR3 reads CASSPWDRGRGNTEAFF. The CDR3 region has the DNA TGTGCCAGCAGTCCATGGGACAGGGGAAGGGGGAACACTGAAGCTTTCTTT. Combining the CDR3 with reference TRBV28 and TRBJ1-1 gives the whole variable domain DVKVTQSSRYLVKRTGEKVFLECVQDMDHENMFWYRQDPGLGLRLIYFSYDVKMKEKGDIPEGYSVSREKKERFSLILESASTNQTSMYLCASSPWDRGRGNTEAFFGQGTRLTVV.

This clonotype was detected ten times or more. The chain couples TRBV18 to TRBJ1-5; D remains ambiguous. The germline CDR1 and CDR2 sequences are KGHSH and LQKENI. The CDR3 runs 15 residues. V was cut by 3 bases and J by 4 bases, with 13 bases left in between. The CDR3 sequence is CASSPAPGGNQPQHF. The CDR3 nucleotides are TGTGCCAGCTCACCCGCCCCGGGCGGAAATCAGCCCCAGCATTTT.

This clonotype was picked up many times. This rearrangement joins TRBV3-1 to TRBJ1-5; D unclear. The ends were cut back, 4 bases at V and 0 bases at J, with 10 bases in the middle. This CDR3 is built from 15 residues. Germline V lookup: CDR1 LGHDT, CDR2 YNNKEL (reference sequence). CDR3 coding DNA: TGTGCCAGCAGCCGAGAATGGGGTAGCAATCAGCCCCAGCATTTT. This gives the protein CASSREWGSNQPQHF.

This clonotype appeared many times. The chain links TRBV27 to TRBJ2-3; perhaps TRBD1 as D (5 bases). The V gene's germline CDR1 is MNHEY and CDR2 SMNVEV (reference sequence). V lost 6 bases and J 1 base, leaving 14 bases between the germline ends. The CDR3 is made up of 15 amino acids. The CDR3 reads CASRFYRSRTDTQYF. In DNA, the CDR3 is TGTGCCAGCAGGTTCTACAGGTCCCGCACAGATACGCAGTATTTT.

There are many counts of this clonotype. The gene calls are TRBV6-1 and TRBJ2-7; possible D gene TRBD2, 5 bases. The CDR3 has 13 residues. Germline values: CDR1 MNHNS, CDR2 SASEGT. V was pared by 6 bases and J by 1 base, with 10 bases between. CDR3 amino acids: CASRGSASYEQYF. DNA of the CDR3: TGTGCCAGCAGGGGTAGCGCTTCCTACGAGCAGTACTTC.

This clonotype was counted at least ten times. The chain carries TRBV6-6 and TRBJ2-7, with TRBD2 as a possible D gene (6 bases). Trimming cost V 1 base and J 7 bases, with 14 bases left between them. Germline V gene lookup returns CDR1 MNHNY and CDR2 SVGAGI (reference sequence). This CDR3 is 14 amino acids long. CDR3 sequence: CASSYLADVSEQYF. Written as DNA, the CDR3 is TGTGCCAGCAGTTACTTAGCGGACGTATCGGAGCAGTACTTC.

This clonotype was seen repeatedly, ten times or more. This chain connects TRBV3-1 to TRBJ2-1; 13 positions agree with TRBD2. CDR1 and CDR2 (germline): LGHDT, YNNKEL (reference sequence). V shed 4 bases and J 6 bases; nucleotides not matched to a gene: 3. The CDR3 has 15 amino acids. This CDR3 is CASSPRLAGGNEQFF. The DNA for the CDR3 is TGTGCCAGCAGCCCCCGACTAGCGGGAGGCAATGAGCAGTTCTTC.

This clonotype was seen many times. The J gene is TRBJ2-2, the V gene TRBV5-8; 7 bases line up with TRBD1. Germline V gene lookup returns CDR1 SGHTS and CDR2 YDEGEE. CDR3 length equals 15 residues. V was pared by 0 bases and J by 4 bases, with 3 bases of the junction left unmatched. This chain's CDR3 is CASSLGTGGTGELFF. The DNA for the CDR3 is TGTGCCAGCAGCTTGGGGACAGGCGGCACCGGGGAGCTGTTTTTT. Supplemented by reference TRBV5-8 and TRBJ2-2, the full variable domain reads EAGVTQSPTHLIKTRGQQATLRCSPISGHTSVYWYQQALGLGLQFLLWYDEGEERNRGNFPPRFSGRQFPNYSSELNVNALELEDSALYLCASSLGTGGTGELFFGEGSRLTVL.

This clonotype was detected many times. V usage is TRBV13 and J usage is TRBJ1-1, with D uncertain. Trimming shortened V by 5 bases and J by 1 base, and 11 bases separated the two germline ends. The CDR3 covers 14 residues. Germline assignment: CDR1 PRHDT and CDR2 FYEKMQ (reference sequence). In DNA, the CDR3 is TGTGCCAGCAGCCTCGGTCGAGGGAACACTGAAGCTTTCTTT. It codes for CASSLGRGNTEAFF.

This clonotype was seen repeatedly, ten times or more. This chain uses TRBV3-1 with TRBJ2-7; D ambiguous. Trimming took 4 bases from V and 2 from J, leaving 12 bases between them. CDR1 and CDR2 (germline): LGHDT, YNNKEL (reference sequence). This CDR3 has 14 residues. The CDR3 here is CASSRLTVPYEQYF. The CDR3 nucleotides are TGTGCCAGCAGCCGACTGACCGTACCCTACGAGCAGTACTTC.

In its sample, this clonotype was seen many times. This chain links TRBV2 with TRBJ1-5; TRBD1 is a possible D gene (5 bases). The CDR3 contains 14 residues. V shed 7 bases and J shed 4 bases, with 14 bases lying between them. CDR1 and CDR2 from the germline V gene are SNHLY and FYNNEI. CDR3 sequence (DNA): TGTGCCAGCAATTCTCAGGGCCCTAATCAGCCCCAGCATTTT. Residues: CASNSQGPNQPQHF.

At least ten counts were recorded for this clonotype. The V gene is TRBV3-1, the J gene TRBJ1-2; possible D gene TRBD1, 6 bases. Trimming took off 0 bases at V and 9 bases at J, with 11 bases between the two ends. CDR3 length: 13 residues. Germline lookup yields CDR1 LGHDT and CDR2 YNNKEL (reference sequence). This chain's CDR3 is CASSQDYRASYTF. The DNA for the CDR3 is TGTGCCAGCAGCCAAGATTACAGGGCCAGCTACACCTTC.

This clonotype was observed at least ten times. The gene calls are TRBV28 and TRBJ2-3, with 9 bases matching TRBD1. Germline CDR1 is MDHEN and CDR2 is SYDVKM. This CDR3 has 14 amino acids. Trimming took 0 bases from V and 5 from J; bases not matched to a gene: 0. The CDR3 spells CASSLWDRGDTQYF. The CDR3 region has the DNA TGTGCCAGCAGTTTATGGGACAGGGGAGATACGCAGTATTTT.

This sequence joins TRBV7-9 and TRBJ2-3; the D is unclear. Trimming shortened V by 5 bases and J by 2 bases, and 11 bases separated the two germline ends. CDR3 length: 14 residues. The germline V gene encodes CDR1 SEHNR and CDR2 FQNEAQ (reference sequence). CDR3 region: CASSIAGYTDTQYF. CDR3 coding DNA: TGTGCCAGCAGCATTGCCGGGTACACAGATACGCAGTATTTT. The full variable domain, rest sourced from reference TRBV7-9 and TRBJ2-3, is DTGVSQNPRHKITKRGQNVTFRCDPISEHNRLYWYRQTLGQGPEFLTYFQNEAQLEKSRLLSDRFSAERPKGSFSTLEIQRTEQGDSAMYLCASSIAGYTDTQYFGPGTRLTVL.

The rearrangement uses TRBV28 and TRBJ2-1; 7 bases are a match to TRBD1. Germline V gene data show CDR1 as MDHEN and CDR2 as SYDVKM. J was trimmed by 0 bases and V by 3 bases; bases with no gene match: 11. CDR3 length equals 18 residues. The CDR3 nucleotides are TGTGCCAGCAGTTTCCCTTTGCGGACAGGTCGCTCCTACAATGAGCAGTTCTTC. Translation: CASSFPLRTGRSYNEQFF. The whole variable domain, filled in from reference TRBV28 and TRBJ2-1, reads DVKVTQSSRYLVKRTGEKVFLECVQDMDHENMFWYRQDPGLGLRLIYFSYDVKMKEKGDIPEGYSVSREKKERFSLILESASTNQTSMYLCASSFPLRTGRSYNEQFFGPGTRLTVL.

This chain uses TRBV4-2 with TRBJ1-6; no clear D gene. V was cut by 0 bases and J by 10 bases, with 16 bases left in between. Germline V gene data show CDR1 as LGHNA and CDR2 as YNFKEQ. This CDR3 has 16 amino acids. The CDR3: CASSQDRAGMGSPLHF. CDR3 coding DNA: TGTGCCAGCAGCCAAGATCGGGCCGGGATGGGGTCACCCCTCCACTTT.

This clonotype appeared many times. The chain is built from TRBV30 and TRBJ2-1; no definite D call. The germline gives CDR1 GTSNPN, CDR2 SVGIG (reference sequence). V lost 4 bases to trimming and J lost 7 bases, with 11 bases between them. The CDR3 is made up of 12 amino acids. DNA of the CDR3: TGTGCCTGGAAATCTGCCGGGAATGAGCAGTTCTTC. Translated, it gives CAWKSAGNEQFF.

Ten or more counts support this clonotype. This chain connects TRBV18 to TRBJ2-1; D is perhaps TRBD2 (5 bases). The CDR3 is 14 residues long. V lost 0 bases, J lost 5 bases, and 8 bases lay in between. Germline CDR1 KGHSH, CDR2 LQKENI. The CDR3 reads CASSPPAENNEQFF. The CDR3 DNA sequence: TGTGCCAGCTCACCACCAGCGGAAAACAATGAGCAGTTCTTC.

This clonotype was counted ten times or more. This chain links TRBV28 with TRBJ2-3, with TRBD1 identical over 8 bases. There are 15 residues in the CDR3. The germline CDR1 and CDR2 sequences are MDHEN and SYDVKM. Losses at the gene ends were 5 bases for V and 5 bases for J; bases not matched to a gene: 9. As DNA, the CDR3 is TGTGCCAGCAGTATTGTAGGACAGGGAAAAGATACGCAGTATTTT. Translating it yields CASSIVGQGKDTQYF.

In this sample, this clonotype turned up many times. V is TRBV5-1 and J is TRBJ1-6, with 8 nucleotides matching TRBD1. The germline CDR1 and CDR2 sequences are SGHRS and YFSETQ. This CDR3 is built from 15 residues. V gave up 5 bases and J gave up 14 bases; unmatched junction bases: 15. CDR3 coding DNA: TGCGCCAGCAGTCACAACCGGGACAGGATGGGGACCCTCCACTTT. It specifies CASSHNRDRMGTLHF.

This clonotype was seen at least ten times. V is TRBV7-3 and J is TRBJ2-2; 8 bases map to TRBD2. Trimming cost V 4 bases and J 1 base; bases outside gene matches: 8. The CDR3 runs to 17 residues. Germline V CDR1 and CDR2: SGHTA, FQGTGA. CDR3 residues: CASSSHRSGVNTGELFF. In DNA form, the CDR3 reads TGTGCCAGCAGCTCTCACCGTAGCGGGGTGAACACCGGGGAGCTGTTTTTT.

V gene TRBV5-1 combines with J gene TRBJ2-1; D is unresolved. Germline V lookup: CDR1 SGHRS, CDR2 YFSETQ. The CDR3 consists of 18 residues. V dropped 0 bases and J dropped 3 bases, with 19 bases sitting between them. The CDR3 DNA follows: TGCGCCAGCAGCTTGGGAGTAGGCCCGGATACCTACTACAATGAGCAGTTCTTC. It specifies CASSLGVGPDTYYNEQFF.